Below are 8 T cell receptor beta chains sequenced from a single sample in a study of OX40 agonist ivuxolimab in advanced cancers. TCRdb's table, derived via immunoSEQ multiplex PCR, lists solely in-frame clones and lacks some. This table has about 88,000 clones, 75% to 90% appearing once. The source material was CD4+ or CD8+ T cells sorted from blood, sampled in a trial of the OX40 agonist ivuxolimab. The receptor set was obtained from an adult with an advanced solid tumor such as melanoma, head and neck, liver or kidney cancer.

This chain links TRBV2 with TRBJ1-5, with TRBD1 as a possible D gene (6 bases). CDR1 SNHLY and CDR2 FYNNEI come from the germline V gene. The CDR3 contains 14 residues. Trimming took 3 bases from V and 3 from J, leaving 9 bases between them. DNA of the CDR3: TGTGCCAGCAGTGAGGACAGAATCAATCAGCCCCAGCATTTT. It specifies CASSEDRINQPQHF. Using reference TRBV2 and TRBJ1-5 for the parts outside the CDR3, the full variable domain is EPEVTQTPSHQVTQMGQEVILRCVPISNHLYFYWYRQILGQKVEFLVSFYNNEISEKSEIFDDQFSVERPDGSNFTLKIRSTKLEDSAMYFCASSEDRINQPQHFGDGTRLSIL.

In nucleotides, the CDR3 is TGTGCCACCGCCGACGGACCCTATGGCTACACCTTC. The encoded protein is CATADGPYGYTF. The gene calls are TRBV19 and TRBJ1-2; no definite D call. Per the germline V gene, CDR1 is LNHDA and CDR2 is SQIVND (reference sequence). The CDR3 is made up of 12 amino acids. Deletions cut 10 bases from V and 4 bases from J, with 13 bases between. The full variable domain, its missing parts supplied by reference TRBV19 and TRBJ1-2, is DGGITQSPKYLFRKEGQNVTLSCEQNLNHDAMYWYRQDPGQGLRLIYYSQIVNDFQKGDIAEGYSVSREKKESFPLTVTSAQKNPTAFYLCATADGPYGYTFGSGTRLTVV.

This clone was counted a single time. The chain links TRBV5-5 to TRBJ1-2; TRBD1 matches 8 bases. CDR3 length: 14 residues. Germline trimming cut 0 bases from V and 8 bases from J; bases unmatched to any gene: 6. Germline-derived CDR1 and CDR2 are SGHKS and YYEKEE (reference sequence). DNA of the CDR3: TGTGCCAGCAGCTTGGTTGTGACAGGGGAAGGCTACACCTTC. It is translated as CASSLVVTGEGYTF.

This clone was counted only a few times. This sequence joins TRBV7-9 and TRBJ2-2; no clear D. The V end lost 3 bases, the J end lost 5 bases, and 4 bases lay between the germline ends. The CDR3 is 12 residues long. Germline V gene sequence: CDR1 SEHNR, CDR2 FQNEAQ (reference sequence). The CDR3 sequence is CASSFETGELFF. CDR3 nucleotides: TGTGCCAGCAGCTTTGAGACCGGGGAGCTGTTTTTT.

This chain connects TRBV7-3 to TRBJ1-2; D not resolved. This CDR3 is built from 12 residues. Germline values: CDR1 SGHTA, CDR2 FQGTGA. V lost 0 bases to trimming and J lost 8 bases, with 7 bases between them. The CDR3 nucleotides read TGTGCCAGCAGCTTAACGGGTTACGGCTACACCTTC. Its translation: CASSLTGYGYTF.

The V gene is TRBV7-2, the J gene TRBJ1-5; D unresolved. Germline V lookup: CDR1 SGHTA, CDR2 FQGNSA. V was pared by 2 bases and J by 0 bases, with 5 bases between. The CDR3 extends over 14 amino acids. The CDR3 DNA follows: TGTGCCAGCAGCTTATACGGTAGCAATCAGCCCCAGCATTTT. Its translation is CASSLYGSNQPQHF.

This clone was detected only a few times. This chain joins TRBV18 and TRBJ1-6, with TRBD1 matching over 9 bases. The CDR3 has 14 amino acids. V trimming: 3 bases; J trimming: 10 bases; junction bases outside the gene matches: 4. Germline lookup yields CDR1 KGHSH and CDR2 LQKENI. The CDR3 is CASSPGTGSSPLHF. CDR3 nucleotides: TGTGCCAGCTCACCCGGGACAGGGAGCTCACCCCTCCACTTT.

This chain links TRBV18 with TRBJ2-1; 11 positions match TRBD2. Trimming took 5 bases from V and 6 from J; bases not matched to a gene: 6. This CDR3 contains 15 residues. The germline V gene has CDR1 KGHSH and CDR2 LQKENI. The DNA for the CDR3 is TGTGCCAGCTCAATCTTAGCGGGAGGGCTCAATGAGCAGTTCTTC. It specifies CASSILAGGLNEQFF.